This T cell receptor beta chain is from a study of T-cell memory formation after mild COVID-19. Study results and caveats: Day 15 to 85 contracting clones showed balanced CD4/CD8; later expanders leaned CD4+. The second-wave clones peaking on day 37 were not confirmed as SARS-CoV-2-specific.

The CDR3 runs 14 residues. The V gene lost 0 bases and the J gene lost 5 bases, with 11 bases spanning the gap. CDR1 SGHRS and CDR2 YFSETQ come from the germline V gene. Using constant-segment primers, 5'RACE produced TCR alpha and TCR beta cDNA libraries carrying sample barcodes and UMIs. TCRdb called the 5' RACE reads again in MiXCR, with one record for every CDR3 protein. The table shows 540,000 or so distinct CDR3 sequences, with around 21% occurring only once. In this sample, this clonotype turned up many times. The antigen is not known. Sequenced: PBMCs or a T cell subset sorted from them (not recorded which). This clonotype originated in an adult woman who had mild COVID-19 (a few samples of this study predate the infection). Cell type and time point are not known. The chain carries TRBV5-1 and TRBJ1-1; D gene unclear. CDR3 nucleotide sequence: TGCGCCAGCAGCTTGGTTGGAGGAGGAACTGAAGCTTTCTTT. Translated, it gives CASSLVGGGTEAFF.